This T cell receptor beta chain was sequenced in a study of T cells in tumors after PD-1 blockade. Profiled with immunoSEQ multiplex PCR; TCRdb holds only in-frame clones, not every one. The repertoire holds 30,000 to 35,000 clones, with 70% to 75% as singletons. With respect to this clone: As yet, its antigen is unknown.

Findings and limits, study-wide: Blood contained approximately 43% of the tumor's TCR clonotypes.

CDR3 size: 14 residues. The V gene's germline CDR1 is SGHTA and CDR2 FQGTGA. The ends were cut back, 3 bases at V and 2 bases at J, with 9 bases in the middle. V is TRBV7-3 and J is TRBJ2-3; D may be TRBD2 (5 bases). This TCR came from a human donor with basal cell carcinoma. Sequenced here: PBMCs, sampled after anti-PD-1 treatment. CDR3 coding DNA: TGTGCCAGCAGCTTTAGCGTTAACACAGATACGCAGTATTTT. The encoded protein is CASSFSVNTDTQYF.